Listed below are T cell receptor beta chains from one sample, sequenced in a study of shared clonotypes between healthy human individuals. Profiled with immunoSEQ multiplex PCR; TCRdb holds only in-frame clones, not every one. The sample shows millions of clones, less than 95% of them seen only once. The sample taken for sequencing was naive CD8+ T cells sorted from blood. These receptor sequences come from a young man in good health. Each CDR3 is given with its conserved first and last residue. A D gene is named only where the DNA matches it firmly.

cdr3_aa: CASSLDRGETQYF
d_call: TRBD1
v_call: TRBV7-7

cdr3_aa: CASSLVGQNTEAFF
d_call: NA
v_call: TRBV5-6

cdr3_aa: CASSEFLYDRGSGYTF
d_call: TRBD1
v_call: TRBV6-1

cdr3_aa: CASSLLAGGSGYTF
d_call: TRBD1
v_call: TRBV5-6

cdr3_aa: CASSPGQGAHGNTIYF
d_call: TRBD1
v_call: TRBV27

cdr3_aa: CASSPGTGAYEQYF
d_call: TRBD1
v_call: TRBV11-2

cdr3_aa: CASSMEGRTEAFF
d_call: NA
v_call: TRBV19

cdr3_aa: CASSLDPNEKLFF
d_call: NA
v_call: TRBV2

cdr3_aa: CASSLGLAGVGAQYF
d_call: TRBD2
v_call: TRBV11-2

cdr3_aa: CASSFLAGSTYNGQFF
d_call: TRBD2
v_call: TRBV27

cdr3_aa: CASSLTRTGGDF
d_call: TRBD1
v_call: TRBV28

cdr3_aa: CASSPSYYNEQFF
d_call: NA
v_call: TRBV18

cdr3_aa: CASSLGLAGVTDTQYF
d_call: TRBD2
v_call: TRBV7-8

cdr3_aa: CASSLAGQAGSPLHF
d_call: NA
v_call: TRBV7-6

cdr3_aa: CASSTRTDSQETQYF
d_call: NA
v_call: TRBV13

cdr3_aa: CASSLEGQGRRVSGELFF
d_call: TRBD1
v_call: TRBV7-9

cdr3_aa: CASSSPVGGVSYEQYF
d_call: NA
v_call: TRBV11-2

cdr3_aa: CAWHPLEQGVNTIYF
d_call: TRBD1
v_call: TRBV30

cdr3_aa: CASSFGGVQPQHF
d_call: NA
v_call: TRBV27

cdr3_aa: CAILTGLGEQYF
d_call: TRBD1
v_call: TRBV6-6

cdr3_aa: CASSLEGSRETQYF
d_call: NA
v_call: TRBV7-2

cdr3_aa: CASSSEPGAQRKTQYF
d_call: NA
v_call: TRBV7-2

cdr3_aa: CASSLTRGGGNEQFF
d_call: NA
v_call: TRBV5-8

cdr3_aa: CASSAGLTNEKLFF
d_call: NA
v_call: TRBV14

cdr3_aa: CASSLTGPYEQYF
d_call: NA
v_call: TRBV11-2

cdr3_aa: CASSLEGAGSSYNEQFF
d_call: TRBD2
v_call: TRBV5-1

cdr3_aa: CASSLARNYYGYTF
d_call: NA
v_call: TRBV7-4

cdr3_aa: CATSPSTDEQYF
d_call: NA
v_call: TRBV15

cdr3_aa: CASSDWDSFYGYTF
d_call: TRBD1
v_call: TRBV6-1

cdr3_aa: CASSLSPSSYEQYF
d_call: NA
v_call: TRBV27

cdr3_aa: CASRSTGGAEAFF
d_call: TRBD1
v_call: TRBV6-1

cdr3_aa: CSVEDFPGATSGGEQYF
d_call: TRBD2
v_call: TRBV29-1

cdr3_aa: CATSRDQGTGILQYF
d_call: TRBD1
v_call: TRBV15

cdr3_aa: CASSQEGVGGEDGYTF
d_call: NA
v_call: TRBV4-1

cdr3_aa: CATSSGQGINQPQHF
d_call: TRBD1
v_call: TRBV15

cdr3_aa: CASSLTGQGAREQYF
d_call: TRBD1
v_call: TRBV5-5

cdr3_aa: CASSVEGRTDTQYF
d_call: NA
v_call: TRBV9

cdr3_aa: CASSEALSGGIDEQFF
d_call: TRBD2
v_call: TRBV2

cdr3_aa: CASSPYMTGTVEQYF
d_call: NA
v_call: TRBV4-1

cdr3_aa: CASSPGGGDEQFF
d_call: TRBD2
v_call: TRBV28

cdr3_aa: CASSLTGALLETQYF
d_call: NA
v_call: TRBV7-8

cdr3_aa: CASSELSQGEQYF
d_call: NA
v_call: TRBV25-1

cdr3_aa: CASSVSGANVLTF
d_call: NA
v_call: TRBV9

cdr3_aa: CASSGRGLAGDEQYF
d_call: TRBD2
v_call: TRBV7-9

cdr3_aa: CATSRDTGDGEQYF
d_call: NA
v_call: TRBV15

cdr3_aa: CASSLMGPTGNQPQHF
d_call: NA
v_call: TRBV7-2

cdr3_aa: CASTQGWNQPQHF
d_call: NA
v_call: TRBV10-2

cdr3_aa: CASSLAGGNTEAFF
d_call: NA
v_call: TRBV5-1